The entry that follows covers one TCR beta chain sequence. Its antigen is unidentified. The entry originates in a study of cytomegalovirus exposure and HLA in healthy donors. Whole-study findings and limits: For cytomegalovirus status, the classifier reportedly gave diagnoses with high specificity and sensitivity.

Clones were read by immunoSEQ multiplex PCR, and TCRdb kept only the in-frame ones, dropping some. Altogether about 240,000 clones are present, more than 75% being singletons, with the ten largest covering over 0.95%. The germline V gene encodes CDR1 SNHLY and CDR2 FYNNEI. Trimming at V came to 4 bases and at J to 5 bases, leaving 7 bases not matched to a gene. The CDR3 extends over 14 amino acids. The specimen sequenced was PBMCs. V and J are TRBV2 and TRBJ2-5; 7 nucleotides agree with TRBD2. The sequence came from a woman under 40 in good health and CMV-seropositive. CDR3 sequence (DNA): TGTGCCAGCAGTGGCTCGCTGGGAGGGGAGACCCAGTACTTC. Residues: CASSGSLGGETQYF.